The 32 T cell receptor beta chains listed next were all sequenced from one sample in a study of T cells of healthy individuals (dated by TCRdb to 2016 to 2019). Libraries were made using 5' RACE. TCRdb records Illumina MiSeq as the sequencer. TCRdb ran its own pipeline on the public reads, namely fastp trimming at Q25 and MiXCR clone calling, and kept in-frame beta chains. Merged by CDR3 protein, the rows form single entries marked with the most common genes and DNA. This sample gives around 100,000 distinct CDR3 sequences in total; approximately 16% of them show up just once. 6.2% of the sample belongs to the ten largest clones. These receptors originate from a human donor in good health.

Only a few counts were recorded for this clonotype. The CDR3 spells CASSFLSATNEKLFF. The CDR3, as DNA: TGCGCCAGCAGCTTCCTGTCCGCAACTAATGAAAAACTGTTTTTT. This sequence joins TRBV5-1 and TRBJ1-4; D is unresolved. Germline CDR1 SGHRS, CDR2 YFSETQ. CDR3 length: 15 amino acids. The V and J ends lost 2 bases and 0 bases respectively, with 8 bases between them.

V is TRBV5-4 and J is TRBJ2-7; weak D call: TRBD2 (7 bases). The V gene's germline CDR1 is SGHNT and CDR2 YYREEE (reference sequence). This CDR3 contains 12 residues. The CDR3 loop is CASSWKGGRDSV. The CDR3 DNA reads as TGTGCCAGCAGTTGGAAGGGGGGGCGGGATTCGGTC.

This clonotype was found a few times. One end of the junction varies from germline; a read error may be responsible. This rearrangement joins TRBV7-2 to TRBJ2-1; 8 positions agree with TRBD1. Germline V CDR1 and CDR2: SGHTA, FQGNSA. The CDR3 has 12 amino acids. The CDR3 loop reads CASSLVVGTGLF. CDR3 DNA sequence: TGTGCCAGCAGCTTAGTGGTTGGGACAGGCCTCTTC. Supplemented by reference TRBV7-2 and TRBJ2-1, the full variable domain reads GAGVSQSPSNKVTEKGKDVELRCDPISGHTALYWYRQSLGQGLEFLIYFQGNSAPDKSGLPSDRFSAERTGGSVSTLTIQRTQQEDSAVYLCASSLVVGTGLFGPGTRLTVL.

About this clonotype itself: Sequence at one end of the junction differs from germline and may be a read error. The chain links TRBV6-4 to TRBJ2-3; no clear D. The CDR3 consists of 14 residues. In germline, CDR1 is MRHNA, CDR2 SNTAGT. CDR3: CASSDFQSGDTQYF. In nucleotides, the CDR3 is TGTGCCAGCAGCGACTTCCAGTCAGGAGATACGCAGTATTTT.

By sample fraction, this clonotype is medium-sized. This chain links TRBV20-1 with TRBJ2-7, with D possibly matching TRBD2 (5 bases). V lost 5 bases to trimming and J lost 0 bases, with 14 bases between them. This CDR3 has 14 residues. Per germline, CDR1 DFQATT and CDR2 SNEGSKA (reference sequence). CDR3 residues: CSAFDSVRSYEQYF. DNA for the CDR3: TGCAGTGCTTTCGATAGCGTCCGCTCCTACGAGCAGTACTTC.

This clonotype turned up a few times. The rearrangement links TRBV6-1 to TRBJ1-1; TRBD1 agrees at 7 bases. The CDR3 is 14 residues long. With 7 bases clipped from V and 0 bases from J, the junction kept 5 bases outside the gene matches. Per germline, CDR1 MNHNS and CDR2 SASEGT. The CDR3 region is CASTWTGLNTEAFF. CDR3 coding DNA: TGTGCCAGCACCTGGACAGGTTTGAACACTGAAGCTTTCTTT.

This clonotype was picked up a small number of times. As DNA, the CDR3 is TGTGCCAGCAGCGAGTTTAGCACAGATACGCAGTATTTT. Its protein product is CASSEFSTDTQYF. The V and J genes are TRBV9 and TRBJ2-3; D gene uncertain. The CDR3 runs 13 residues. In germline, CDR1 is SGDLS, CDR2 YYNGEE. V dropped 3 bases and J dropped 0 bases, with 5 bases sitting between them.

This clonotype has more than one count but fewer than ten. This rearrangement joins TRBV12-3 or TRBV12-4 to TRBJ2-1, with 7 bases matching TRBD2. V lost 2 bases and J lost 7; bases outside the gene matches: 5. This CDR3 contains 14 residues. The CDR3 reads CASSLTSAGNEQFF. CDR3 DNA: TGTGCCAGCAGTTTAACTAGCGCGGGGAATGAGCAGTTCTTC.

The genes are TRBV27 and TRBJ1-4; 7 bases fit TRBD1. The CDR3 extends over 13 amino acids. Trimming at V came to 5 bases and at J to 8 bases, leaving 5 bases not matched to a gene. CDR1 is MNHEY, CDR2 SMNVEV, per germline (reference sequence). The CDR3 loop reads CASSNQGEEKLFF. Here the CDR3 DNA reads TGTGCCAGCAGTAATCAGGGGGAAGAAAAACTGTTTTTT.

In nucleotides, the CDR3 is TGTGCCAGCACTCAGGGCAATGAGCAGTTCTTC. This encodes CASTQGNEQFF. This chain uses TRBV28 with TRBJ2-1; D perhaps matches TRBD1 (5 bases). V gave up 7 bases and J gave up 6 bases, with 7 bases separating them. The CDR3 has 11 amino acids. Germline CDR1 reads MDHEN; CDR2 reads SYDVKM.

There are many counts of this clonotype. The chain has TRBV7-2 and TRBJ1-2, with TRBD1 identical over 9 bases. The length of the CDR3 is 13 residues. V shed 5 bases, J shed 4 bases, and the junction held 2 bases outside the gene matches. Looked up from germline, CDR1 is SGHTA and CDR2 is FQGNSA. The CDR3 spells CASSATGGYGYTF. The CDR3 nucleotides read TGTGCCAGCAGCGCGACAGGGGGCTATGGCTACACCTTC. The complete variable domain, with remaining parts taken from reference TRBV7-2 and TRBJ1-2, reads GAGVSQSPSNKVTEKGKDVELRCDPISGHTALYWYRQSLGQGLEFLIYFQGNSAPDKSGLPSDRFSAERTGGSVSTLTIQRTQQEDSAVYLCASSATGGYGYTFGSGTRLTVV.

This clonotype was seen only a few times. The genes are TRBV28 and TRBJ2-3, with no clear D. Germline V gene lookup returns CDR1 MDHEN and CDR2 SYDVKM. CDR3 length: 14 amino acids. V lost 6 bases and J lost 2, with 12 bases in between. The CDR3 DNA reads as TGTGCCAGCAGCCCCTTGTCTCTCACAGATACGCAGTATTTT. The encoded protein is CASSPLSLTDTQYF.

This clonotype was seen ten or more times. This sequence joins TRBV6-6 and TRBJ2-7, with 11 bases lining up with TRBD1. Germline V gene lookup returns CDR1 MNHNY and CDR2 SVGAGI (reference sequence). V shed 6 bases and J 4 bases; nucleotides not matched to a gene: 5. The CDR3 contains 14 residues. CDR3 nucleotides: TGTGCCAGCAGACGGGACAGGGGGAGTTACGAGCAGTACTTC. It codes for CASRRDRGSYEQYF.

V usage is TRBV5-1 and J usage is TRBJ2-1, with 8 bases matching TRBD2. The junction had 10 bases not matched to a gene; V was cut back by 1 base and J by 7 bases. The CDR3 is made up of 16 amino acids. The V gene's germline CDR1 is SGHRS and CDR2 YFSETQ. The CDR3, as DNA: TGCGCCAGCAGCTTGTCTCCAGCGGGAGTAACGAATGAGCAGTTCTTC. Amino acid sequence: CASSLSPAGVTNEQFF. Drawing the rest from reference TRBV5-1 and TRBJ2-1, the complete variable domain is KAGVTQTPRYLIKTRGQQVTLSCSPISGHRSVSWYQQTPGQGLQFLFEYFSETQRNKGNFPGRFSGRQFSNSRSEMNVSTLELGDSALYLCASSLSPAGVTNEQFFGPGTRLTVL.

This clonotype was counted a few times. The genes are TRBV7-9 and TRBJ1-3; 10 bases align to TRBD1. J was trimmed by 3 bases and V by 4 bases; bases with no gene match: 6. CDR1 and CDR2 from the germline V gene are SEHNR and FQNEAQ (reference sequence). CDR3 length: 16 amino acids. CDR3 sequence: CASSSRQGAHGNTIYF. As DNA, the CDR3 is TGTGCCAGCAGCTCCAGACAGGGGGCGCATGGAAACACCATATATTTT.

This clonotype was detected many times. This chain joins TRBV4-3 and TRBJ2-5, with 11 bases aligning to TRBD1. CDR3 length: 15 amino acids. Germline trimming cut 2 bases from V and 5 bases from J; bases unmatched to any gene: 4. Germline V gene data show CDR1 as LGHNA and CDR2 as YSLEER. CDR3 DNA sequence: TGCGCCAGCAGCCAATACTGGACAGGGGGCGAGACCCAGTACTTC. This encodes CASSQYWTGGETQYF.

The chain recombines TRBV7-2 with TRBJ1-2, with no clear D. Germline V gene sequence: CDR1 SGHTA, CDR2 FQGNSA. This CDR3 spans 14 amino acids. Trimming took off 1 base at V and 4 bases at J, with 10 bases between the two ends. CDR3 loop: CASSLGSAFYGYTF. The CDR3 region has the DNA TGTGCCAGCAGCTTAGGGTCAGCCTTCTATGGCTACACCTTC.

The table lists this clonotype with a few counts. The CDR3, as DNA: TGTGCCATCAGCGGGAGGCCCACAGATACGCAGTATTTT. Translation gives CAISGRPTDTQYF. The chain combines TRBV10-3 with TRBJ2-3, with 7 bases identical to TRBD2. Trimming at V came to 6 bases and at J to 2 bases, leaving 2 bases not matched to a gene. CDR3 length equals 13 residues. The germline gives CDR1 ENHRY, CDR2 SYGVKD.

J is TRBJ1-3 and V is TRBV5-1, with D possibly matching TRBD1 (6 bases). Trimming stripped 0 bases from V and 4 bases from J, with 8 bases between. There are 14 residues in the CDR3. Germline V gene lookup returns CDR1 SGHRS and CDR2 YFSETQ. The CDR3 coding sequence is TGCGCCAGCAGCTTGGCAGGGGTCGGAAACACCATATATTTT. Amino acid sequence: CASSLAGVGNTIYF.

This rearrangement joins TRBV24-1 to TRBJ1-2, with D tentatively TRBD1 (5 bases). Trimming left V 11 bases short and J 7 bases short, with 16 bases between. Germline V lookup: CDR1 KGHDR, CDR2 SFDVKD. The CDR3 sequence is 12 residues long. This CDR3 is CAIEGTAGGYTF. The CDR3 DNA is TGTGCCATCGAGGGGACTGCTGGTGGCTACACCTTC.

This clonotype was seen just once. The genes are TRBV7-9 and TRBJ2-7, with D unclear. The CDR3 consists of 15 residues. Per the germline V gene, CDR1 is SEHNR and CDR2 is FQNEAQ (reference sequence). Trimming took 1 base from V and 0 from J, leaving 10 bases between them. The CDR3 loop is CASSLVGRSSYEQYF. For the CDR3, the DNA is TGTGCCAGCAGCTTAGTCGGTCGCAGCTCCTACGAGCAGTACTTC.

The table lists this clonotype with a few counts. In DNA, the CDR3 is TGTGCCAGCAGCGTCGGGACAGCAAACAATCAGCCCCAGCATTTT. It encodes CASSVGTANNQPQHF. The chain employs TRBV9 and TRBJ1-5; 7 positions agree with TRBD1. This CDR3 comprises 15 residues. Germline V gene data show CDR1 as SGDLS and CDR2 as YYNGEE. V shed 2 bases and J 3 bases; nucleotides not matched to a gene: 5.

This clonotype was seen ten or more times. The chain uses TRBV6-4 and TRBJ1-6; D is unresolved. Deletions cut 7 bases from V and 2 bases from J, with 12 bases between. Germline V lookup: CDR1 MRHNA, CDR2 SNTAGT. CDR3 length equals 15 residues. The CDR3 reads CASKWVVAYNSPLHF. The CDR3 DNA sequence: TGTGCCAGCAAGTGGGTTGTCGCCTATAATTCACCCCTCCACTTT.

The CDR3 bases are TGTGCCAGCAGCTCCAGTTCCAGGAACACTGAAGCTTTCTTT. Amino acid sequence: CASSSSSRNTEAFF. This rearrangement joins TRBV5-5 to TRBJ1-1, with D uncertain. V lost 3 bases to trimming and J lost 1 base, with 10 bases between them. Germline values: CDR1 SGHKS, CDR2 YYEKEE (reference sequence). The CDR3 spans 14 residues.

This chain uses TRBV6-2 or TRBV6-3 with TRBJ1-5; a possible D gene is TRBD1 (6 bases). Trimming took off 0 bases at V and 7 bases at J, with 10 bases between the two ends. The length of the CDR3 is 14 residues. CDR1 is MNHEY, CDR2 SVGEGT, per germline. The DNA of the CDR3 is TGTGCCAGCAGTTACTCGGGGGCAATGCAGCCCCAGCATTTT. It is translated as CASSYSGAMQPQHF.

This clonotype was observed a few times. The CDR3 reads CASSPTAYRAAETQYF. In nucleotides, the CDR3 is TGTGCCAGCAGCCCTACTGCGTATAGGGCGGCAGAGACCCAGTACTTC. The V gene is TRBV25-1, the J gene TRBJ2-5; no clear D. The CDR3 spans 16 residues. V gave up 6 bases and J gave up 4 bases, with 21 bases separating them. Germline V gene data show CDR1 as MGHDK and CDR2 as SYGVNS.

This clonotype has a handful of counts. The chain has TRBV19 and TRBJ1-5; D is uncertain. The ends were cut back, 5 bases at V and 2 bases at J, with 16 bases in the middle. The CDR3 has 16 amino acids. Germline V CDR1 and CDR2: LNHDA, SQIVND (reference sequence). The CDR3 DNA reads TGTGCCAGTAGTTTGGGTCGGGTCTTGCGCAATCAGCCCCAGCATTTT. Protein sequence: CASSLGRVLRNQPQHF.

This clonotype occurred a few times. The chain employs TRBV10-3 and TRBJ2-4, with 9 nucleotides matching TRBD1. V was pared by 5 bases and J by 4 bases, with 6 bases of the junction left unmatched. Per germline, CDR1 ENHRY and CDR2 SYGVKD. This CDR3 comprises 15 residues. The CDR3 nucleotides are TGTGCCATCAGTATGGGACAGGGCCTAAAAAACATTCAGTACTTC. This translates into CAISMGQGLKNIQYF.

In its sample, this clonotype was seen a few times. The chain has TRBV7-2 and TRBJ1-1; 7 bases are shared with TRBD1. CDR1 SGHTA and CDR2 FQGNSA come from the germline V gene. The J segment lost 5 bases and the V segment lost 5 bases, leaving 5 bases of the junction unmatched. The CDR3 length is 13 residues. The CDR3 DNA reads as TGTGCCAGCAGCCTTAGGACAGGTACTGAAGCTTTCTTT. Translation: CASSLRTGTEAFF.

The chain couples TRBV20-1 to TRBJ2-1, with 8 bases aligning to TRBD1. This CDR3 is 13 amino acids long. Trimming cost V 7 bases and J 7 bases; bases outside gene matches: 9. Germline V gives CDR1 DFQATT, CDR2 SNEGSKA (reference sequence). The CDR3 protein is CSVDRGGTNEQFF. CDR3 coding DNA: TGCAGTGTCGACAGGGGAGGAACTAATGAGCAGTTCTTC.

V is TRBV10-3 and J is TRBJ1-1, with D unclear. In germline, CDR1 is ENHRY, CDR2 SYGVKD. V was clipped by 8 bases and J by 1 base, with 8 bases between them. This CDR3 comprises 12 residues. The CDR3 loop is CAIGDTNTEAFF. In DNA form, the CDR3 reads TGTGCCATCGGAGACACGAACACTGAAGCTTTCTTT.

Written as DNA, the CDR3 is TGCAGTGCTAGTTGGGGGGGCCGAGGGGAGACTGAAGCTTTCTTT. Translating it yields CSASWGGRGETEAFF. This chain links TRBV20-1 with TRBJ1-1; TRBD1 is a possible D gene (6 bases). Per the germline V gene, CDR1 is DFQATT and CDR2 is SNEGSKA (reference sequence). This CDR3 spans 15 amino acids. V lost 3 bases and J 5 bases, leaving 19 bases between the germline ends.